This T cell receptor beta chain was retrieved from a study of CD8 T cells in Susac syndrome. This clonotype was counted only a few times. The junction differs from germline at one of its ends, possibly a read error. Reverse transcription of roughly 0.5 to 1 ug RNA was carried out with random hexamers. MiXCR, run by TCRdb on the immunoSEQ multiplex PCR reads, gives a single entry per CDR3 protein. The data show about 300,000 distinct CDR3 sequences, about 90% seen once. This sequence originates from a human donor with multiple sclerosis. Sequenced material: CD4+ T cells from PBMCs.

CDR3 DNA sequence: TGTGCTAGCAGCTTAGGCCCCAACAATGAGCAGTTCTTC. This sequence encodes CASSLGPNNEQFF. This chain uses TRBV7-3 with TRBJ2-1; unclear D gene. Germline V gene data show CDR1 as SGHTA and CDR2 as FQGTGA. The CDR3 is 13 amino acids.